One and the same sample provided the 27 T cell receptor beta chains below, sequenced in a study of blood T cell repertoires in COVID-19. Libraries were prepared by immunoSEQ multiplex PCR; TCRdb keeps only in-frame clonotypes and omits some of them. The table records 95,000 to 150,000 clones, 65% to 85% of them present only once. Sample: peripheral blood. The receptors come from a woman between 70 and 85 years old with acute or convalescent COVID-19.

J is TRBJ1-2 and V is TRBV29-1; D possibly corresponds to TRBD1 (6 bases). This CDR3 has 12 amino acids. V was trimmed by 6 bases and J by 6 bases, leaving 14 bases between them. Germline V CDR1 and CDR2: SQVTM, ANQGSEA. CDR3 in DNA: TGCAGCGTAATCACAGGGTCACATGGCTACACCTTC. Translation: CSVITGSHGYTF.

V is TRBV11-3 and J is TRBJ2-7; 11 positions agree with TRBD1. Germline V gene lookup returns CDR1 SGHNT and CDR2 YENEEA. The V and J ends lost 4 bases and 4 bases, in that order; junction bases with no gene match: 6. The CDR3 runs 15 residues. This chain's CDR3 is CASSSLGTGGYEQYF. The CDR3 coding sequence is TGTGCCAGCAGCTCCCTCGGGACAGGGGGTTACGAGCAGTACTTC.

This clone was picked up a small number of times. The V gene is TRBV30, the J gene TRBJ1-3; D uncertain. This CDR3 region has 11 residues. V was trimmed by 5 bases and J by 9 bases, leaving 11 bases between them. CDR1 is GTSNPN and CDR2 is SVGIG in the germline V gene (reference sequence). The CDR3 spells CAWALSGTIYF. The CDR3 DNA reads TGTGCCTGGGCCCTATCAGGCACCATATATTTT.

The genes are TRBV30 and TRBJ2-3, with a weak D call TRBD2 (6 bases). There are 12 residues in the CDR3. Germline V lookup: CDR1 GTSNPN, CDR2 SVGIG (reference sequence). The V gene lost 6 bases and the J gene lost 0 bases, with 7 bases spanning the gap. The CDR3 here is CACAGSTDTQYF. The CDR3 DNA follows: TGTGCCTGCGCGGGGAGCACAGATACGCAGTATTTT.

The count of this clone is one. The chain joins TRBV5-4 to TRBJ2-5, with D maybe TRBD1 (6 bases). V lost 4 bases and J lost 3, with 16 bases in between. CDR3 length equals 15 residues. Germline V gene lookup returns CDR1 SGHNT and CDR2 YYREEE (reference sequence). CDR3 loop: CASSRAGQSKETQYF. The CDR3, as DNA: TGTGCCAGCAGCCGCGCCGGACAGTCCAAAGAGACCCAGTACTTC.

V usage is TRBV7-6 and J usage is TRBJ1-3; TRBD1 matches at 9 bases. Germline V gene sequence: CDR1 SGHVS, CDR2 FNYEAQ. Unmatched junction bases numbered 7, after V lost 1 base and J lost 3 bases. The CDR3 contains 17 residues. The CDR3 sequence is CASSLVYRGRNGNTIYF. Written as DNA, the CDR3 is TGTGCCAGCAGCTTAGTATACAGGGGGCGGAATGGAAACACCATATATTTT.

The chain carries TRBV7-2 and TRBJ2-5; no reliable D call. In germline, CDR1 is SGHTA, CDR2 FQGNSA. The length of the CDR3 is 13 residues. V was trimmed by 2 bases and J by 5 bases, leaving 9 bases between them. CDR3 sequence: CASSLRPRETQYF. CDR3 coding DNA: TGTGCCAGCAGCTTAAGGCCGCGGGAGACCCAGTACTTC.

This clone has more than one count but fewer than ten. This sequence joins TRBV5-1 and TRBJ2-7, with D possibly TRBD1 on 6 matching bases. The CDR3 is made up of 17 amino acids. V shed 5 bases and J shed 3 bases, with 24 bases lying between them. Germline CDR1 reads SGHRS; CDR2 reads YFSETQ. The CDR3 here is CASSLLSLGDNGYEQYV. The CDR3 DNA reads TGCGCCAGCAGTTTGCTTTCTTTGGGGGACAATGGCTACGAGCAGTACGTC.

This rearrangement joins TRBV7-3 to TRBJ2-3; no clear D gene. The CDR3 has 13 residues. CDR1 is SGHTA, CDR2 FQGTGA, per germline. Trimming removed 5 bases from V and 4 bases from J, with 10 bases in between. CDR3 amino acids: CASSREIADTQYF. CDR3 nucleotides: TGTGCCAGCAGCCGAGAGATCGCAGATACGCAGTATTTT.

In the case of this clone: The sample has other DNA sequences that encode this CDR3 too. J is TRBJ1-1 and V is TRBV11-3; D is undetermined. Trimming removed 3 bases at V and 5 bases at J, with 7 bases between. The CDR3 has 12 residues. Germline V gene data show CDR1 as SGHNT and CDR2 as YENEEA. The DNA for the CDR3 is TGTGCCAGCAGCTTGAGAGGGACTGAAGCTTTCTTT. Protein: CASSLRGTEAFF.

In this sample, this clone turned up once. The germline gene is not matched at one end of the junction; a read error may be the cause. J is TRBJ2-2 and V is TRBV19; TRBD2 agrees at 9 bases. Germline CDR1 reads LNHDA; CDR2 reads SQIVND (reference sequence). The CDR3 covers 15 residues. CDR3 nucleotides: TGTGCCAGTAGTATATCTAGCGGGGCCACCCGGGAGCTGTTTTTT. Translation gives CASSISSGATRELFF. Full variable domain (missing parts from reference TRBV19 and TRBJ2-2): DGGITQSPKYLFRKEGQNVTLSCEQNLNHDAMYWYRQDPGQGLRLIYYSQIVNDFQKGDIAEGYSVSREKKESFPLTVTSAQKNPTAFYLCASSISSGATRELFFGEGSRLTVL.

The chain links TRBV11-2 to TRBJ2-3, with TRBD2 matching over 9 bases. In germline, CDR1 is SGHAT, CDR2 FQNNGV. The CDR3 spans 15 residues. The V gene end was trimmed by 5 bases and the J gene end by 8 bases; junction bases not matched to a gene: 11. Here the CDR3 reads CASSPISGGIGTQYF. CDR3 DNA sequence: TGTGCCAGCAGCCCTATTAGCGGGGGTATCGGTACGCAGTATTTT.

The table lists this clone with a count of one. The chain uses TRBV27 and TRBJ1-2; D may be TRBD1 (6 bases). Germline loops: CDR1 MNHEY, CDR2 SMNVEV (reference sequence). With 3 bases removed from V and 7 bases from J, the gap between germline ends came to 12 bases. The CDR3 totals 13 residues. Written as DNA, the CDR3 is TGTGCCAGCAGTTTGTCCGGGACATCTGGCTACACCTTC. Translating it yields CASSLSGTSGYTF.

The chain joins TRBV30 to TRBJ1-1; possibly TRBD1 for D (5 bases). Trimming removed 0 bases from V and 10 bases from J, with 9 bases in between. The CDR3 loop spans 11 amino acids. The germline CDR1 and CDR2 sequences are GTSNPN and SVGIG (reference sequence). CDR3 protein: CAWSVAGTAFF. The CDR3 DNA follows: TGTGCCTGGAGTGTAGCGGGGACAGCTTTCTTT.

J is TRBJ1-5 and V is TRBV24-1; 10 positions match TRBD1. The V gene end was trimmed by 5 bases and the J gene end by 9 bases; junction bases not matched to a gene: 12. The CDR3 is 16 residues long. Germline loops: CDR1 KGHDR, CDR2 SFDVKD. The CDR3 loop is CATSGAGTGERSPQHF. CDR3 DNA sequence: TGTGCCACCAGTGGTGCCGGGACAGGGGAGCGATCGCCCCAGCATTTT.

V and J are TRBV6-5 and TRBJ2-2; tentative D call: TRBD1 (6 bases). V was pared by 10 bases and J by 6 bases, with 12 bases between. The CDR3 spans 12 residues. Per the germline V gene, CDR1 is MNHEY and CDR2 is SVGAGI. The CDR3 DNA reads as TGTGCCACCGAGGGGGTATCCGGGGAGCTGTTTTTT. As protein: CATEGVSGELFF.

The chain has TRBV5-8 and TRBJ2-7; 11 bases are shared with TRBD1. The CDR3 covers 15 residues. V dropped 4 bases and J dropped 4; count of bases not matched to a gene: 7. CDR1 and CDR2 (germline): SGHTS, YDEGEE. CDR3 sequence: CASSVAGTGGYEQYV. The CDR3 DNA sequence: TGTGCCAGCAGCGTCGCCGGGACAGGGGGTTACGAGCAGTACGTC.

The CDR3 region has the DNA TGCGCCAGCAGTCTTGCCGGGACACAAGAGACCCAGTACTTC. It translates to CASSLAGTQETQYF. V usage is TRBV10-2 and J usage is TRBJ2-5; weak D call: TRBD1 (6 bases). V gave up 5 bases and J gave up 2 bases, with 12 bases separating them. The CDR3 loop spans 14 amino acids. The germline V gene encodes CDR1 WSHSY and CDR2 SAAADI.

This chain connects TRBV6-5 to TRBJ2-2; perhaps TRBD1 as D (6 bases). The germline V gene encodes CDR1 MNHEY and CDR2 SVGAGI. The CDR3 runs to 14 residues. V was shortened by 6 bases and J by 4 bases, with 12 bases between the two germline ends. The CDR3 bases are TGTGCCAGCAGGGCCGGGACACGCACCGGGGAGCTGTTTTTT. It specifies CASRAGTRTGELFF.

The genes are TRBV5-4 and TRBJ1-3; no clear D gene. Germline CDR1 SGHNT, CDR2 YYREEE (reference sequence). Between the trimmed V and J ends, which lost 4 bases and 4 bases, there was a span of 9 bases. The CDR3 is 13 residues long. The CDR3: CASSGGSGNTIYF. Written as DNA, the CDR3 is TGTGCCAGCAGCGGAGGGTCCGGAAACACCATATATTTT.

V is TRBV10-3 and J is TRBJ1-1; 9 bases agree with TRBD1. Germline CDR1 is ENHRY and CDR2 is SYGVKD. J was trimmed by 2 bases and V by 6 bases; bases with no gene match: 7. This CDR3 has 15 amino acids. In DNA form, the CDR3 reads TGTGCCATCAGAGGGGGACAGGGCCTAAACACTGAAGCTTTCTTT. Amino acids: CAIRGGQGLNTEAFF.

This clone was detected only a few times. This rearrangement joins TRBV3-1 (or the pseudogene TRBV3-2) to TRBJ1-1, with D hard to call. CDR1 LGHDT and CDR2 YNNKEL come from the germline V gene (reference sequence). V gave up 0 bases and J gave up 4 bases, with 9 bases separating them. This CDR3 contains 14 residues. The CDR3 nucleotides read TGTGCCAGCAGCCAAGATGGGAGGACCACTGAAGCTTTCTTT. It yields the protein CASSQDGRTTEAFF.

A few counts support this clone. The chain carries TRBV3-1 (or the pseudogene TRBV3-2) and TRBJ1-2; D ambiguous. CDR3 size: 16 residues. Per germline, CDR1 LGHDT and CDR2 YNNKEL (reference sequence). V lost 1 base and J lost 1, with 13 bases in between. The CDR3 is CASSQGREIINYGYTF. The DNA for the CDR3 is TGTGCCAGCAGCCAAGGAAGGGAGATAATTAACTATGGCTACACCTTC.

The J gene is TRBJ2-3, the V gene TRBV4-3; TRBD2 agrees at 7 bases. V was clipped by 1 base and J by 2 bases; unmatched bases: 3. The germline gives CDR1 LGHNA, CDR2 YSLEER. This CDR3 is built from 15 residues. CDR3 bases: TGCGCCAGCAGCCAAGCGGGGGGTATCACAGATACGCAGTATTTT. This gives the protein CASSQAGGITDTQYF.

The CDR3 coding sequence is TGTGCCAGCCAACTAGCGGGGGGAAGCTCCTACAATGAGCAGTTCTTC. Residues: CASQLAGGSSYNEQFF. The V call is TRBV7-9, the J call TRBJ2-1, with 12 bases matching TRBD2. V lost 8 bases and J lost 0; bases outside the gene matches: 5. There are 16 residues in the CDR3. Germline V gene data show CDR1 as SEHNR and CDR2 as FQNEAQ (reference sequence).

The gene calls are TRBV30 and TRBJ2-3, with D possibly TRBD2 on 6 matching bases. V shed 1 base and J shed 1 base, with 21 bases lying between them. The CDR3 spans 18 residues. CDR1 and CDR2 from the germline V gene are GTSNPN and SVGIG (reference sequence). CDR3 region: CAWSDSGGGNLGTDTQYF. The CDR3 DNA is TGTGCCTGGAGTGACTCCGGGGGAGGCAATCTGGGCACAGATACGCAGTATTTT. The entire variable domain, with the rest obtained from reference TRBV30 and TRBJ2-3, is as follows: SQTIHQWPATLVQPVGSPLSLECTVEGTSNPNLYWYRQAAGRGLQLLFYSVGIGQISSEVPQNLSASRPQDRQFILSSKKLLLSDSGFYLCAWSDSGGGNLGTDTQYFGPGTRLTVL.

The chain links TRBV7-2 to TRBJ1-2; 8 nucleotides align to TRBD1. CDR1 SGHTA and CDR2 FQGNSA come from the germline V gene. With V trimmed by 0 bases and J by 2 bases, 5 bases remained unmatched. The CDR3 runs to 16 residues. CDR3 in DNA: TGTGCCAGCAGCTTAGCTACAGGGGGTCTGAACTATGGCTACACCTTC. This encodes CASSLATGGLNYGYTF.